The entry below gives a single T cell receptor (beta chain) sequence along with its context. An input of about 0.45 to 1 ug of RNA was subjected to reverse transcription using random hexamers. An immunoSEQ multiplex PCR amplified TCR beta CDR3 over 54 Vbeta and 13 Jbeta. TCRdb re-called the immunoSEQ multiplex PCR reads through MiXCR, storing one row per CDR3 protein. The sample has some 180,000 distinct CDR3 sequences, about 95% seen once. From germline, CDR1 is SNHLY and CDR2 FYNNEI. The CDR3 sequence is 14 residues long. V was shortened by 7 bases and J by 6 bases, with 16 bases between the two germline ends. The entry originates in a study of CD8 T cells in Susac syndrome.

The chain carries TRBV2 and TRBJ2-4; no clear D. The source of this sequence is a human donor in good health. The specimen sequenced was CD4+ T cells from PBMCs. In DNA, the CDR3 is TGTGCCAGCAAGGCCAGCCTTTTGAGAAACATTCAGTACTTC. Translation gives CASKASLLRNIQYF.